Listed here is a single T cell receptor beta chain. Time point in this sample: patch test 2, 6 weeks after DPC sensitization. Noted treatment: therapeutic diphenylcyclopropenone sensitization with weekly scalp DPC. Blood draws came first, before each patch test. These data belong to a study of human T cells and chemical hapten exposure. About the research overall: The study enrolled mostly female patients with alopecia areata, totalis or universalis.

In the original workflow: With a range of about 20,000 to 690,600, the median per sample was around 97,000 TCRs. From the RACE reads, TCRdb called clonotypes with MiXCR, one entry per CDR3 protein. The V and J calls come from TCRdb's annotation, not from the publication. This repertoire shows a few hundred thousand distinct CDR3 sequences, 6% to 7% found once; its top ten account for about 6%. Sequenced material: whole blood, taken in connection with sensitization to the hapten diphenylcyclopropenone (DPC). The receptor's source is a woman aged 18-30 years with alopecia areata. Some clones in this sample may be carry-over from other donors' samples.

CDR3: CASGGDPSGANVLTF. CDR3 sequence (DNA): TGTGCCAGCGGAGGTGATCCTTCTGGGGCCAACGTCCTGACTTTC. The chain carries TRBV6-2 or TRBV6-3 and TRBJ2-6, with D possibly being TRBD2 (5 bases). Germline V gene sequence: CDR1 MNHEY, CDR2 SVGEGT. V dropped 8 bases and J dropped 1 base, with 12 bases sitting between them. The CDR3 is 15 residues long.